This section outlines one T cell receptor (beta chain) sequence together with its context. Original processing methods: Estimates of nucleated cell counts were drawn from the amplification of reference gene primers. Assay: immunoSEQ multiplex PCR; the TCRdb copy retains only in-frame clones and omits some. Clone size and the V and J calls come from that table; the DNA yielded D and trimming. Of 180,000 or so clones detected, over 75% appear once; the ten largest clones hold 9.5% to 12%. Living in 24 US areas, the participants were between roughly 18 and 90 years of age. Cohorts were assigned according to the clinical history that participants reported. Cohort 3 recovered donors had two negative PCRs, clearance, or symptom resolution. The CDR3 has 14 amino acids. This specimen belongs to a study of blood T cell repertoires in COVID-19.

The V call is TRBV21-1, the J call TRBJ2-7; the listed D gene, TRBD2, was not tested against the DNA. TRBV21-1 is deemed a pseudogene. The material sequenced was PBMCs or T cells enriched from blood (not recorded which). This TCR derives from a middle-aged man who had recovered from COVID-19. CDR3 sequence: CASSKVNSSYEQYF. The CDR3 region has the DNA TGTGCCAGCAGCAAAGTAAATAGCTCCTACGAGCAGTACTTC.